The 6 T cell receptor beta chains given below trace back to one sample, sequenced in a study of spatial heterogeneity in lung cancer. No antigens are known for them. Study-wide results and limits: Tracking of tumor mutation counts was seen in expanded intratumoral alpha and beta TCR counts.

Time point reported: sample taken at primary tumor resection. TCRdb recomputed calls from the 5' RACE reads with MiXCR, one row per CDR3 protein. The data show some 23,000 distinct CDR3 sequences, about 6% seen once. Sequenced material: lung tumor tissue, taken at surgery. All receptors derive from a male donor with early-stage non-small cell lung cancer.

This clonotype has at least ten counts. The chain joins TRBV4-3 to TRBJ2-3; a weak D match, TRBD2 (5 bases). CDR1 LGHNA and CDR2 YSLEER come from the germline V gene. This CDR3 is 13 amino acids long. V was shortened by 0 bases and J by 6 bases, with 7 bases between the two germline ends. The CDR3 DNA sequence: TGCGCCAGCAGCCAAGATAGAGGGGATACGCAGTATTTT. Its translation is CASSQDRGDTQYF.

This clonotype has ten or more counts. J is TRBJ2-1 and V is TRBV7-2; 10 bases are a match to TRBD2. Germline values: CDR1 SGHTA, CDR2 FQGNSA. V lost 1 base and J lost 9; bases outside the gene matches: 6. This CDR3 has 15 residues. DNA of the CDR3: TGTGCCAGCAGCTTAGGAGCGGGGGGGAGTAGTGAGCAGTTCTTC. Protein: CASSLGAGGSSEQFF.

This clonotype was observed at least ten times. The V gene is TRBV5-1, the J gene TRBJ2-3; TRBD2 might be the D (6 bases). CDR3 length: 14 amino acids. V shed 0 bases and J shed 5 bases, with 10 bases lying between them. Germline CDR1 SGHRS, CDR2 YFSETQ. CDR3 sequence: CASSLGGTEDTQYF. CDR3 nucleotide sequence: TGCGCCAGCAGCTTGGGGGGGACTGAAGATACGCAGTATTTT.

This clonotype is categorized as medium-sized (0.01 to 0.1%). CDR3 DNA sequence: TGTGCCAGCAGTTTTAGGGTTGGTAATTCACCCCTCCACTTT. Its translation: CASSFRVGNSPLHF. The rearrangement joins TRBV28 to TRBJ1-6, with unresolved D. The V end was cut by 3 bases, the J end by 6 bases, with 9 bases between. The CDR3 spans 14 residues. Germline V lookup: CDR1 MDHEN, CDR2 SYDVKM. Full variable domain (missing parts from reference TRBV28 and TRBJ1-6): DVKVTQSSRYLVKRTGEKVFLECVQDMDHENMFWYRQDPGLGLRLIYFSYDVKMKEKGDIPEGYSVSREKKERFSLILESASTNQTSMYLCASSFRVGNSPLHFGNGTRLTVT.

By sample fraction, this clonotype is medium-sized. This sequence joins TRBV5-6 and TRBJ2-3; 8 bases fit TRBD2. The CDR3 covers 17 residues. Trimming removed 2 bases from V and 1 base from J; junction bases left unmatched: 9. CDR1 is SGHDT and CDR2 is YYEEEE in the germline V gene. CDR3 sequence reads: CASSFEAGDWGTDTQYF. The CDR3 nucleotides are TGTGCCAGCAGCTTCGAAGCGGGAGACTGGGGCACAGATACGCAGTATTTT.

The genes are TRBV6-2 or TRBV6-3 and TRBJ2-7; the match to TRBD1 covers 7 bases. Germline CDR1 is MNHEY and CDR2 is SVGEGT. Losses at the gene ends were 7 bases for V and 6 bases for J; bases not matched to a gene: 21. This CDR3 contains 17 residues. CDR3 nucleotide sequence: TGTGCCAGCACCTCCCCGAGACAGGGTGGTCTTGGGAGCGAGCAGTACTTC. Amino acids: CASTSPRQGGLGSEQYF.